This T cell receptor beta chain was found in a study of T cells in localized non-small cell lung cancer. Notes on the study in general: Analysis by sequencing included only one tumor region, so heterogeneity remains possible.

Trimming removed 8 bases from V and 7 bases from J, with 14 bases in between. Germline V lookup: CDR1 SGHTA, CDR2 FQGTGA. The CDR3 contains 12 residues. In regard to this clone: Its target is unknown.

Repertoires were generated with immunoSEQ multiplex PCR, while TCRdb's copy carries only in-frame clones and drops some. The sample includes around 18,000 clones, approximately 83% of them seen just once. The J gene is TRBJ1-2, the V gene TRBV7-3; D ambiguous. The sample consisted of peripheral blood, taken before any cancer treatment. This sequence originates from an older female donor with stage I lung adenocarcinoma. CDR3 in DNA: TGTGCCAGCTCACCCCCGAATGCTGGCTACACCTTC. Translation gives CASSPPNAGYTF.